One and the same sample provided the 31 T cell receptor beta chains below, sequenced in a study of blood T cell repertoires in COVID-19. The data were produced by immunoSEQ multiplex PCR, yet TCRdb's version contains in-frame clones alone and is incomplete. The sample holds just over 300,000 clones, more than 75% seen once. The sequencing input was PBMCs or T cells enriched from blood (not recorded which). Receptor source: a man aged 25 to 45 who had recovered from COVID-19.

The rearrangement links TRBV7-6 to TRBJ2-1; possible D gene TRBD1, 6 bases. In germline, CDR1 is SGHVS, CDR2 FNYEAQ. The CDR3 has 18 amino acids. The germline V and J ends were trimmed by 2 bases and 3 bases, with 20 bases remaining between them. The CDR3 region is CASSLLAGTTGVYNEQFF. CDR3 DNA sequence: TGTGCCAGCAGCTTATTAGCTGGGACAACTGGGGTCTACAATGAGCAGTTCTTC.

The rearrangement joins TRBV19 to TRBJ2-7; maybe TRBD2 (6 bases). The CDR3 has 13 residues. The germline CDR1 and CDR2 sequences are LNHDA and SQIVND (reference sequence). Deletions cut 6 bases from V and 5 bases from J, with 14 bases between. The CDR3 DNA reads TGTGCCAGTAGGCTGGAGGGGTCCCACGAGCAGTACTTC. It specifies CASRLEGSHEQYF.

The chain couples TRBV11-2 to TRBJ1-1; TRBD1 aligns across 10 bases. CDR1 SGHAT and CDR2 FQNNGV come from the germline V gene. J lost 5 bases, V lost 4 bases, and 10 bases had no gene match. This CDR3 comprises 16 residues. The CDR3 DNA sequence: TGTGCCAGCAGCTCCTTCGGGACAGGGGTGAGGACTGAAGCTTTCTTT. Its protein is CASSSFGTGVRTEAFF.

This clone occurred a few times. The CDR3 region has the DNA TGTGCCAGCAGCGGAACGACAGGGGCCTATGGCTACACCTTC. This gives the protein CASSGTTGAYGYTF. The gene calls are TRBV14 and TRBJ1-2, with TRBD1 matching 8 bases. Germline V CDR1 and CDR2: SGHDN, FVKESK. The CDR3 is made up of 14 amino acids. The trim removed 5 bases at V and 4 bases at J, leaving 6 bases unmatched.

V usage is TRBV3-1 (or the pseudogene TRBV3-2) and J usage is TRBJ2-5; D possibly corresponds to TRBD2 (5 bases). CDR1 is LGHDT, CDR2 YNNKEL, per germline (reference sequence). This CDR3 comprises 15 residues. Trimming took 4 bases from V and 5 from J, leaving 17 bases between them. CDR3 in amino acids: CASSPRGYQSETQYF. CDR3 coding DNA: TGTGCCAGCAGCCCCCGCGGGTATCAATCGGAGACCCAGTACTTC.

The genes are TRBV7-8 and TRBJ1-5; D is ambiguous. Germline V gene data show CDR1 as SGHVS and CDR2 as FQNEAQ. Trimming left V 4 bases short and J 4 bases short, with 20 bases between. The CDR3 length is 17 residues. The CDR3: CASSSRPRGELNQPQHF. The CDR3 DNA reads as TGTGCCAGCAGCTCCCGGCCCCGGGGAGAACTTAATCAGCCCCAGCATTTT.

This CDR3 reads CASSQGREDYEQYF. CDR3 sequence (DNA): TGTGCCAGCAGCCAAGGCAGGGAGGACTACGAGCAGTACTTC. This chain links TRBV14 with TRBJ2-7, with a weak D call TRBD2 (6 bases). The CDR3 extends over 14 amino acids. Germline V gene data show CDR1 as SGHDN and CDR2 as FVKESK. V gave up 1 base and J gave up 3 bases, with 10 bases separating them. Drawing the rest from reference TRBV14 and TRBJ2-7, the complete variable domain is EAGVTQFPSHSVIEKGQTVTLRCDPISGHDNLYWYRRVMGKEIKFLLHFVKESKQDESGMPNNRFLAERTGGTYSTLKVQPAELEDSGVYFCASSQGREDYEQYFGPGTRLTVT.

The V and J genes are TRBV11-3 and TRBJ1-1; possible D gene TRBD1, 6 bases. The CDR3 has 15 amino acids. Between the trimmed V and J ends, which lost 1 base and 6 bases, there was a span of 15 bases. The V gene's germline CDR1 is SGHNT and CDR2 YENEEA. CDR3: CASSLGKRGRPEAFF. The CDR3 coding sequence is TGTGCCAGCAGCTTAGGAAAGCGGGGGCGCCCTGAAGCTTTCTTT.

This clone was seen just once. The chain is built from TRBV19 and TRBJ1-1; the D is unclear. Trimming removed 5 bases at V and 3 bases at J, with 7 bases between. Germline CDR1 reads LNHDA; CDR2 reads SQIVND (reference sequence). This CDR3 region has 12 residues. CDR3 sequence reads: CASSQVYTEAFF. CDR3 coding DNA: TGTGCCAGTAGTCAGGTGTACACTGAAGCTTTCTTT.

J is TRBJ1-1 and V is TRBV11-2; 10 positions match TRBD1. Germline loops: CDR1 SGHAT, CDR2 FQNNGV. J lost 5 bases, V lost 8 bases, and 2 bases had no gene match. The CDR3 runs 12 residues. In nucleotides, the CDR3 is TGTGCCAGCGGACAGGGGGGGACTGAAGCTTTCTTT. It translates to CASGQGGTEAFF.

The V and J genes are TRBV4-2 and TRBJ2-7, with 10 bases that match TRBD2. Germline V gives CDR1 LGHNA, CDR2 YNFKEQ. V trimming: 0 bases; J trimming: 2 bases; junction bases outside the gene matches: 4. The CDR3 extends over 16 amino acids. This chain's CDR3 is CASSQEASGRAYEQYF. As DNA, the CDR3 is TGTGCCAGCAGCCAAGAAGCTAGCGGGAGAGCCTACGAGCAGTACTTC.

As DNA, the CDR3 is TGCAGCGTTGAAGTTTTTCTCACCGTTTTTAGGGGAGGGGGCACAGATACGCAGTATTTT. Translating gives CSVEVFLTVFRGGGTDTQYF. This sequence joins TRBV29-1 and TRBJ2-3, with 7 positions matching TRBD2. The CDR3 is 20 amino acids. J gave up 1 base and V 1 base, and 20 bases lay outside the gene matches. Germline loops: CDR1 SQVTM, CDR2 ANQGSEA.

The chain combines TRBV2 with TRBJ2-7, with TRBD1 as a possible D gene (6 bases). The CDR3 covers 14 residues. The germline gives CDR1 SNHLY, CDR2 FYNNEI. Trimming pared 7 bases from V and 7 bases from J, leaving 20 bases between. The CDR3 sequence: CASNRRDTSTEQYF. The CDR3 nucleotides are TGTGCCAGCAATAGAAGGGACACATCCACGGAGCAGTACTTC.

This rearrangement joins TRBV7-2 to TRBJ2-5; 11 bases map to TRBD2. The CDR3 runs 15 residues. V dropped 5 bases and J dropped 13; count of bases not matched to a gene: 15. Germline V gene sequence: CDR1 SGHTA, CDR2 FQGNSA. CDR3 in DNA: TGTGCCAGCAGCCCAACTAGCGGGGGCTGGGCCCCTTCGTACTTC. It yields the protein CASSPTSGGWAPSYF.

The chain has TRBV9 and TRBJ1-1; D gene uncertain. Looked up from germline, CDR1 is SGDLS and CDR2 is YYNGEE. The CDR3 is 12 residues long. V was cut by 3 bases and J by 7 bases, with 10 bases left in between. In nucleotides, the CDR3 is TGTGCCAGCAGCGCGGGAGGGAATGAAGCTTTCTTT. Its translation: CASSAGGNEAFF.

V gene TRBV9 combines with J gene TRBJ2-5; 11 bases fit TRBD1. The CDR3 has 15 residues. With V trimmed by 4 bases and J by 5 bases, 7 bases remained unmatched. Germline lookup yields CDR1 SGDLS and CDR2 YYNGEE. CDR3 loop: CASSLGQGARETQYF. Written as DNA, the CDR3 is TGTGCCAGCAGCCTTGGACAGGGGGCCCGCGAGACCCAGTACTTC.

This chain links TRBV5-1 with TRBJ2-5; 7 nucleotides align to TRBD2. The germline V gene has CDR1 SGHRS and CDR2 YFSETQ. The CDR3 is 15 residues long. The J segment lost 1 base and the V segment lost 0 bases, leaving 3 bases of the junction unmatched. CDR3 DNA sequence: TGCGCCAGCAGCTTGGCAGCGGGACCCCAAGAGACCCAGTACTTC. Translation gives CASSLAAGPQETQYF.

This clone came up a few times. V usage is TRBV11-3 and J usage is TRBJ2-1; TRBD2 matches at 8 bases. Germline V CDR1 and CDR2: SGHNT, YENEEA. The length of the CDR3 is 15 residues. V lost 3 bases and J lost 8; bases outside the gene matches: 9. The CDR3 DNA follows: TGTGCCAGCAGCTTTGGGGCCGCGGGGGGTGATGAGCAGTTCTTC. It yields the protein CASSFGAAGGDEQFF. The complete variable domain, with remaining parts taken from reference TRBV11-3 and TRBJ2-1, reads EAGVVQSPRYKIIEKKQPVAFWCNPISGHNTLYWYLQNLGQGPELLIRYENEEAVDDSQLPKDRFSAERLKGVDSTLKIQPAELGDSAVYLCASSFGAAGGDEQFFGPGTRLTVL.

The chain uses TRBV5-5 and TRBJ1-2; 10 nucleotides agree with TRBD1. Germline CDR1 is SGHKS and CDR2 is YYEKEE (reference sequence). The CDR3 runs to 15 residues. V shed 3 bases, J shed 3 bases, and the junction held 5 bases outside the gene matches. The CDR3: CASSSRQGAYYGYTF. In nucleotides, the CDR3 is TGTGCCAGCAGCTCCCGACAGGGGGCTTACTATGGCTACACCTTC.

The V call is TRBV18, the J call TRBJ1-5; tentatively, D is TRBD1 (6 bases). This CDR3 is built from 15 residues. V was shortened by 2 bases and J by 7 bases, with 15 bases between the two germline ends. Germline V gene lookup returns CDR1 KGHSH and CDR2 LQKENI. CDR3 DNA: TGTGCCAGCTCACCATCAGGGGAAGGTAACCAGCCCCAGCATTTT. Its protein is CASSPSGEGNQPQHF.

The CDR3, as DNA: TGTGCCAGCAGGGAGAGCTCTGGAAACACCATATATTTT. Amino acids: CASRESSGNTIYF. The chain joins TRBV2 to TRBJ1-3, with no clear D. Germline V gene lookup returns CDR1 SNHLY and CDR2 FYNNEI. The V gene lost 6 bases and the J gene lost 0 bases, with 6 bases spanning the gap. This CDR3 is 13 amino acids long.

Worth noting for this clone: A read error may account for a junction end that differs from germline. CDR3: CASSTGLAGGRLF. The CDR3 nucleotides are TGTGCCAGTAGTACGGGACTAGCGGGAGGGCGGCTCTTC. The chain employs TRBV19 and TRBJ2-1; TRBD2 matches at 16 bases. The germline V gene has CDR1 LNHDA and CDR2 SQIVND (reference sequence). The CDR3 runs to 13 residues.

The chain joins TRBV6-1 to TRBJ1-5, with D unresolved. V was shortened by 0 bases and J by 0 bases, with 15 bases between the two germline ends. The CDR3 sequence is 18 residues long. Germline V gene data show CDR1 as MNHNS and CDR2 as SASEGT. The chain's CDR3 is CASSEAGSLVYSNQPQHF. The CDR3 nucleotides read TGTGCCAGCAGTGAAGCTGGCAGCCTAGTTTATAGCAATCAGCCCCAGCATTTT.

This clone was recorded a few times. DNA of the CDR3: TGCGCCAGCCCTCCGGCTCTGGAGGGGTACACCGGGGAGCTGTTTTTT. The encoded protein is CASPPALEGYTGELFF. The chain carries TRBV10-1 and TRBJ2-2, with D maybe TRBD2 (6 bases). The germline gives CDR1 WNHNN, CDR2 SYGVQD (reference sequence). Trimming pared 8 bases from V and 3 bases from J, leaving 19 bases between. This CDR3 has 16 amino acids.

Only a few counts were recorded for this clone. The gene calls are TRBV13 and TRBJ2-1, with TRBD2 identical over 12 bases. The trim removed 5 bases at V and 7 bases at J, leaving 3 bases unmatched. The CDR3 runs to 14 residues. Germline V lookup: CDR1 PRHDT, CDR2 FYEKMQ (reference sequence). The DNA of the CDR3 is TGTGCCAGCAGCAGACTAGCGGGAGTGAATGAGCAGTTCTTC. Translated: CASSRLAGVNEQFF.

The J gene is TRBJ2-5, the V gene TRBV27; D uncertain. Germline CDR1 is MNHEY and CDR2 is SMNVEV (reference sequence). CDR3 length equals 17 residues. Trimming shortened V by 5 bases and J by 3 bases, and 22 bases separated the two germline ends. The CDR3 DNA reads TGTGCCAGCAGTAACTACCAGCCCCTTACTTCTGAAGAGACCCAGTACTTC. Its protein product is CASSNYQPLTSEETQYF.

V gene TRBV6-2 or TRBV6-3 combines with J gene TRBJ1-2, with a weak D call TRBD1 (6 bases). Trimming removed 2 bases from V and 4 bases from J, with 11 bases in between. The CDR3 runs 14 residues. In germline, CDR1 is MNHEY, CDR2 SVGEGT. The DNA for the CDR3 is TGTGCCAGCAGTTACGACAGGACCCGCTATGGCTACACCTTC. Translated: CASSYDRTRYGYTF.

The V and J genes are TRBV25-1 and TRBJ2-5; TRBD1 might be the D (5 bases). CDR1 MGHDK and CDR2 SYGVNS come from the germline V gene. This CDR3 is built from 14 residues. V gave up 0 bases and J gave up 3 bases, with 8 bases separating them. The CDR3 DNA reads as TGTGCCAGCAGTGAATATAGGGGAAAAGAGACCCAGTACTTC. This gives the protein CASSEYRGKETQYF.

V gene TRBV7-2 combines with J gene TRBJ2-6, with 12 bases matching TRBD2. The CDR3 spans 17 residues. Germline-derived CDR1 and CDR2 are SGHTA and FQGNSA. With 5 bases clipped from V and 0 bases from J, the junction kept 2 bases outside the gene matches. The CDR3 coding sequence is TGTGCCAGCAGCCGGACTAGCGGGAACTCTGGGGCCAACGTCCTGACTTTC. Protein sequence: CASSRTSGNSGANVLTF.

The rearrangement uses TRBV27 and TRBJ1-1; no clear D gene. V was clipped by 3 bases and J by 4 bases, with 9 bases between them. Germline V gene sequence: CDR1 MNHEY, CDR2 SMNVEV (reference sequence). The CDR3 is made up of 13 amino acids. CDR3 region: CASSLVGGTEAFF. CDR3 coding DNA: TGTGCCAGCAGTTTGGTAGGAGGCACTGAAGCTTTCTTT.

The chain links TRBV28 to TRBJ2-5, with no clear D. The CDR3 is 14 amino acids. V was shortened by 5 bases and J by 2 bases, with 12 bases between the two germline ends. The germline gives CDR1 MDHEN, CDR2 SYDVKM. The CDR3 nucleotides read TGTGCCAGCAGTCCCGGGTGGTCACAAGAGACCCAGTACTTC. As protein: CASSPGWSQETQYF.